Below, one T cell receptor beta chain is given with its context. These data are taken from a study of shared clonotypes between healthy human individuals. V dropped 0 bases and J dropped 0 bases, with 9 bases sitting between them. Germline V gives CDR1 SGHNT, CDR2 YYREEE (reference sequence). The CDR3 sequence is 15 residues long. TCRdb's copy holds only in-frame clones and misses some; the assay was immunoSEQ multiplex PCR. In the table there are under 2.5 million clones, around 90% of which are singletons. The V call is TRBV5-4, the J call TRBJ1-1; D might be TRBD1 (5 bases). The TCR sequence derives from a man between 18 and 29 years old in good health. Some clones in this sample may be carry-over from other donors' samples. Sequenced: naive CD4+ T cells from PBMCs. Described subset: CD45RA+ positively selected. The chain's CDR3 is CASSLGPGMNTEAFF. CDR3 nucleotide sequence: TGTGCCAGCAGCTTGGGACCAGGGATGAACACTGAAGCTTTCTTT.